This TCR beta chain is from a study of CD4 T cells in relation to SARS-CoV-2 and coronaviruses. In the study overall: TCR beta CDR3s were sequenced after roughly nine-day antigen culture of PBMCs. The negative reference was HIV-1 Nef peptide pool or peptide-free culture.

The germline V gene has CDR1 MDHEN and CDR2 SYDVKM. With V trimmed by 8 bases and J by 3 bases, 10 bases remained unmatched. The CDR3 has 15 amino acids. The unexposed donors gave CD4+ T cells in about 2011-2019, prior to COVID-19. CD4+ T cells were isolated from the cells after 10 days of culture. As cell numbers allowed, unexposed-donor CD4+ T cells faced SARS-CoV-2 S/N and four cold-coronavirus spikes. General observations from the study: In around 60% of donors, memory CD4+ clonotypes crossrecognized SARS-CoV-2 and at least one common cold coronavirus spike.

The assay was immunoSEQ multiplex PCR, and TCRdb's table has in-frame clones only and misses some. The data show tens of thousands of clones, 78% seen once. As regards this clone: Its antigen is as yet unknown.

The sequenced sample consisted of CD4+ T cells from PBMCs, cultured in vitro. This TCR was sampled from a human donor in good health. The chain links TRBV28 to TRBJ2-1; 7 bases map to TRBD2. Written as DNA, the CDR3 is TGTGCCAGCGTGGCGGGGAGGGCCTACTACAATGAGCAGTTCTTC. Translated, it gives CASVAGRAYYNEQFF.